This T cell receptor (beta chain) was sequenced for a study of esophageal squamous cell carcinoma under preoperative chemotherapy. Study-wide findings and caveats: Post-treatment tumor-infiltrating lymphocytes appeared partly derived from peripheral T cells migrating into the tumor.

Time point of the sample: before preoperative PTX-NDP chemotherapy. This clonotype was observed a few times. Its antigen is unknown. One entry per CDR3 protein, called by TCRdb with MiXCR from the PCR reads. This sample has 25,000 to 35,000 distinct CDR3 sequences, with around 50% found just once. The material was obtained from a patient given preoperative chemotherapy. This sequence was found in a human donor with esophageal squamous cell carcinoma. The donor label of this sample is uncertain.

CDR3 region: CASSSDTSAEDTQYF. DNA for the CDR3: TGTGCCAGCAGCTCCGACACTAGCGCGGAAGATACGCAGTATTTT. The gene calls are TRBV7-7 and TRBJ2-3; 7 nucleotides match TRBD2. The J segment lost 5 bases and the V segment lost 4 bases, leaving 9 bases of the junction unmatched. The CDR3 totals 15 residues. Germline CDR1 reads SSHAT; CDR2 reads FNYEAQ (reference sequence).